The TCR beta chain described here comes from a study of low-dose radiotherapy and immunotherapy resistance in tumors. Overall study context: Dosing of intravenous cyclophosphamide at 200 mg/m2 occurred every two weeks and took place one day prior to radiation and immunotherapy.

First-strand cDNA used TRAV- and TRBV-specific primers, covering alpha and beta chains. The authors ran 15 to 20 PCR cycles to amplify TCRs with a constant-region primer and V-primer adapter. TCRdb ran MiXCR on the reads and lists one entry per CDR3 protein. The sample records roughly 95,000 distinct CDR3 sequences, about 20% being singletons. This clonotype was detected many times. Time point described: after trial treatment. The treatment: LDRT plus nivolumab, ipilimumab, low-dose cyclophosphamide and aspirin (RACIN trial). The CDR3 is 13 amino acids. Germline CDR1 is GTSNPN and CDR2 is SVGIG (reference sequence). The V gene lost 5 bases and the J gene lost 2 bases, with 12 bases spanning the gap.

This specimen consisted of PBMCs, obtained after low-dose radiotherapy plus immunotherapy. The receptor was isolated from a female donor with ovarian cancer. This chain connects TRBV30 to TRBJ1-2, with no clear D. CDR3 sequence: CAWASSGNYGYTF. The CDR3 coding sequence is TGTGCCTGGGCTTCTTCCGGCAACTATGGCTACACCTTC.